This T cell receptor beta chain was recovered during a study of tissue T cells after allogeneic stem cell transplantation. The CDR3 consists of 12 residues. Trimming took off 6 bases at V and 6 bases at J, with 11 bases between the two ends. Germline V CDR1 and CDR2: MNHDT, YYDKIL. This clone has more than one count but fewer than ten. Antigen: not known. Genes and germline are mouse. Read data end 1 residue before the CDR3 end; the end is taken from the germline J gene. Survey-depth TCRbeta CDR3 sequencing reported V/J genes and productive frequencies. Measured with immunoSEQ multiplex PCR; TCRdb has only the in-frame clones, and not every one. The sample includes thousands of clones, more than 40% of them seen just once. As to time point: mouse harvest day 7 after allogeneic transplant. Mouse grafts combined 10^7 T-cell-depleted bone marrow cells with 10^6 splenic CD5+ T cells. Mice had MHC-mismatched B6 into BALB/c GVHD, sampled day 7 or 14.

Whole-study results and caveats: Only a limited share of tissue TCRs appeared in blood or spleen.

The chain combines TRBV17 with TRBJ1-1, with a tentative D call TRBD1 (5 bases). Sequenced input: gut tissue. The sequence was collected from a female BALB/c mouse given C57BL/6 T cells with graft-versus-host disease after an allogeneic hematopoietic cell transplant. CDR3 DNA (partial): TGTGCTAGCAGGGGGCAGGGCCCAGAAGTCTTC. Translating it yields CASRGQGPEVF. The CDR3 in full is CASRGQGPEVFF.